These 31 T cell receptor beta chains originate from one sample sequenced in a study of blood T cell repertoires in COVID-19. Produced via immunoSEQ multiplex PCR; TCRdb's table is partial and in-frame only. The sample consists of a few hundred thousand clones, 84% of them appearing once. The material sequenced was PBMCs or T cells enriched from blood (not recorded which). The source is a man aged 30 to 39 with acute COVID-19.

The chain links TRBV19 to TRBJ1-2; TRBD1 matches at 8 bases. The CDR3 is 13 residues long. V shed 5 bases, J shed 8 bases, and the junction held 7 bases outside the gene matches. Per germline, CDR1 LNHDA and CDR2 SQIVND (reference sequence). This CDR3 is CASSQRQGRGYTF. DNA of the CDR3: TGTGCCAGTAGTCAGAGACAGGGGAGAGGCTACACCTTC. Full variable domain (missing parts from reference TRBV19 and TRBJ1-2): DGGITQSPKYLFRKEGQNVTLSCEQNLNHDAMYWYRQDPGQGLRLIYYSQIVNDFQKGDIAEGYSVSREKKESFPLTVTSAQKNPTAFYLCASSQRQGRGYTFGSGTRLTVV.

The chain recombines TRBV5-1 with TRBJ1-2; 8 positions agree with TRBD1. The CDR3 sequence is 14 residues long. J was trimmed by 7 bases and V by 5 bases; bases with no gene match: 10. CDR1 and CDR2 from the germline V gene are SGHRS and YFSETQ. The CDR3 bases are TGCGCCAGCAGGTACAGGGGGACAGATGGTGGCTACACCTTC. Its protein is CASRYRGTDGGYTF. The complete variable domain, with remaining parts taken from reference TRBV5-1 and TRBJ1-2, reads KAGVTQTPRYLIKTRGQQVTLSCSPISGHRSVSWYQQTPGQGLQFLFEYFSETQRNKGNFPGRFSGRQFSNSRSEMNVSTLELGDSALYLCASRYRGTDGGYTFGSGTRLTVV.

The chain is built from TRBV25-1 and TRBJ2-2; 8 bases are shared with TRBD2. The trim removed 4 bases at V and 6 bases at J, leaving 4 bases unmatched. Germline CDR1 MGHDK, CDR2 SYGVNS. CDR3 length: 14 amino acids. CDR3 sequence: CASSAAGGPGELFF. The CDR3 region has the DNA TGTGCCAGCAGTGCGGCGGGGGGACCCGGGGAGCTGTTTTTT.

This chain uses TRBV7-2 with TRBJ2-1, with D unclear. Trimming stripped 5 bases from V and 10 bases from J, with 15 bases between. The CDR3 length is 13 residues. Per the germline V gene, CDR1 is SGHTA and CDR2 is FQGNSA. The CDR3, as DNA: TGTGCCAGCAGCCCCGACTGGCGGAGAGAGCAGTTCTTC. Its protein is CASSPDWRREQFF.

This chain links TRBV3-1 (or the pseudogene TRBV3-2) with TRBJ1-1; D perhaps matches TRBD1 (6 bases). The CDR3 totals 15 residues. Trimming removed 0 bases at V and 7 bases at J, with 15 bases between. CDR1 is LGHDT, CDR2 YNNKEL, per germline (reference sequence). The CDR3 is CASSQDLGAEIEAFF. Here the CDR3 DNA reads TGTGCCAGCAGCCAAGATTTGGGGGCCGAAATTGAAGCTTTCTTT.

The chain combines TRBV27 with TRBJ2-2; the D is unclear. Per the germline V gene, CDR1 is MNHEY and CDR2 is SMNVEV (reference sequence). The V end was cut by 0 bases, the J end by 4 bases, with 9 bases between. The CDR3 length is 15 residues. The CDR3 nucleotides read TGTGCCAGCAGTTTATCGAGGAGCCCCACCGGGGAGCTGTTTTTT. Translation: CASSLSRSPTGELFF.

The chain couples TRBV27 to TRBJ1-1; 7 bases match TRBD1. Germline V gene sequence: CDR1 MNHEY, CDR2 SMNVEV (reference sequence). The CDR3 spans 14 residues. V was clipped by 8 bases and J by 6 bases; unmatched bases: 12. The DNA of the CDR3 is TGTGCCAGCTTACGACAGGGTCAATTGTCTGAAGCTTTCTTT. Its protein product is CASLRQGQLSEAFF.

This clone was detected once. The rearrangement uses TRBV6-5 and TRBJ1-1; D ambiguous. Deletions cut 0 bases from V and 1 base from J, with 9 bases between. Germline V gene lookup returns CDR1 MNHEY and CDR2 SVGAGI. CDR3 size: 15 residues. The CDR3 coding sequence is TGTGCCAGCAGTTACTCGGTTGCAGGGAACACTGAAGCTTTCTTT. It is translated as CASSYSVAGNTEAFF.

The chain employs TRBV7-6 and TRBJ2-1; 11 bases agree with TRBD2. Per germline, CDR1 SGHVS and CDR2 FNYEAQ. The CDR3 consists of 13 residues. The trim removed 6 bases at V and 9 bases at J, leaving 4 bases unmatched. The CDR3 nucleotides are TGTGCCAGCAGTCATAGCGGGGGGGGTGAGCAGTTCTTC. It encodes CASSHSGGGEQFF. Based on the CDR3 plus reference TRBV7-6 and TRBJ2-1, the full variable domain is GAGVSQSPRYKVTKRGQDVALRCDPISGHVSLYWYRQALGQGPEFLTYFNYEAQQDKSGLPNDRFSAERPEGSISTLTIQRTEQRDSAMYRCASSHSGGGEQFFGPGTRLTVL.

The rearrangement links TRBV18 to TRBJ2-2, with D possibly TRBD1 on 6 matching bases. Between the trimmed V and J ends, which lost 6 bases and 9 bases, there was a span of 17 bases. The CDR3 is made up of 14 amino acids. CDR1 and CDR2 (germline): KGHSH, LQKENI. DNA of the CDR3: TGTGCCAGCTCGGGACGGACAGTCATGCGGGAGCTGTTTTTT. Amino acid sequence: CASSGRTVMRELFF. Together with reference TRBV18 and TRBJ2-2, the CDR3 gives the full variable domain: NAGVMQNPRHLVRRRGQEARLRCSPMKGHSHVYWYRQLPEEGLKFMVYLQKENIIDESGMPKERFSAEFPKEGPSILRIQQVVRGDSAAYFCASSGRTVMRELFFGEGSRLTVL.

The V call is TRBV6-1, the J call TRBJ1-5; maybe TRBD1 (5 bases). The V end lost 2 bases, the J end lost 0 bases, and 11 bases lay between the germline ends. The CDR3 totals 16 residues. From germline, CDR1 is MNHNS and CDR2 SASEGT. CDR3 loop: CASSEPAGYSNQPQHF. CDR3 in DNA: TGTGCCAGCAGTGAACCAGCAGGGTATAGCAATCAGCCCCAGCATTTT.

This clone was observed a few times. The rearrangement uses TRBV7-8 and TRBJ1-1; weak D call: TRBD1 (5 bases). The V and J ends lost 5 bases and 4 bases respectively, with 11 bases between them. The germline V gene encodes CDR1 SGHVS and CDR2 FQNEAQ. CDR3 length: 13 residues. The CDR3: CASSPGGPTEAFF. The CDR3 DNA reads TGTGCCAGCAGCCCGGGGGGTCCCACTGAAGCTTTCTTT.

The V and J genes are TRBV19 and TRBJ2-5, with 9 bases aligning to TRBD2. The CDR3 is 15 residues long. The J segment lost 0 bases and the V segment lost 10 bases, leaving 9 bases of the junction unmatched. Germline-derived CDR1 and CDR2 are LNHDA and SQIVND (reference sequence). The CDR3 reads CATRRLAGDQETQYF. CDR3 nucleotides: TGTGCCACCAGGAGGTTAGCGGGGGACCAAGAGACCCAGTACTTC.

Comments on this clone: One end of the junction is discordant with germline, which a read error may explain. The chain has TRBV5-1 and TRBJ1-2, with TRBD1 identical over 11 bases. The germline V gene encodes CDR1 SGHRS and CDR2 YFSETQ. The CDR3 covers 16 residues. CDR3 loop: CASSWTSGTGGYGYTF. CDR3 coding DNA: TGTGCCAGCAGCTGGACCTCCGGGACAGGGGGCTATGGCTACACCTTC.

The chain is built from TRBV7-3 and TRBJ2-6, with 8 bases matching TRBD1. CDR1 SGHTA and CDR2 FQGTGA come from the germline V gene. This CDR3 region has 17 residues. The ends lost 6 bases at V and 3 bases at J; junction bases unmatched: 10. The DNA of the CDR3 is TGTGCCAGCAGTGACTCAGGGGGCGCGGGTGGGGCCAACGTCCTGACTTTC. It specifies CASSDSGGAGGANVLTF.

The chain links TRBV15 to TRBJ2-3; D is perhaps TRBD2 (6 bases). Germline-derived CDR1 and CDR2 are LNHNV and YYDKDF (reference sequence). This CDR3 spans 16 amino acids. The V gene lost 0 bases and the J gene lost 2 bases, with 12 bases spanning the gap. CDR3 DNA: TGTGCCACCAGCAGAGAACGGGAGTGGGTCACAGATACGCAGTATTTT. Its translation: CATSREREWVTDTQYF.

This chain connects TRBV18 to TRBJ2-1; 9 bases map to TRBD2. Germline V gene lookup returns CDR1 KGHSH and CDR2 LQKENI. CDR3 length: 18 residues. V lost 2 bases to trimming and J lost 3 bases; unmatched junction nucleotides: 11. CDR3 in amino acids: CASSPSWLAGTNYNEQFF. As DNA, the CDR3 is TGTGCCAGCTCACCATCGTGGCTAGCGGGGACGAACTACAATGAGCAGTTCTTC.

The genes are TRBV24-1 and TRBJ2-2; 7 bases are shared with TRBD2. Trimming at V came to 6 bases and at J to 9 bases, leaving 9 bases not matched to a gene. Looked up from germline, CDR1 is KGHDR and CDR2 is SFDVKD. The CDR3 runs 14 residues. CDR3 sequence (DNA): TGTGCCACCAGTAGGGGCGGGAGTTTCCGGGAGCTGTTTTTT. Translating gives CATSRGGSFRELFF.

The chain couples TRBV29-1 to TRBJ2-3; D call uncertain. Deletions cut 4 bases from V and 0 bases from J, with 5 bases between. CDR3 size: 12 residues. Germline V CDR1 and CDR2: SQVTM, ANQGSEA. In DNA form, the CDR3 reads TGCAGCGTTGTTAGCAGCACAGATACGCAGTATTTT. It specifies CSVVSSTDTQYF.

The genes are TRBV10-2 and TRBJ2-3; 10 nucleotides match TRBD2. The CDR3 spans 15 residues. Unmatched junction bases numbered 4, after V lost 7 bases and J lost 0 bases. Germline CDR1 is WSHSY and CDR2 is SAAADI. CDR3 nucleotide sequence: TGCGCCAGCATCGAGCGGGGGGGTAGCACAGATACGCAGTATTTT. This codes for CASIERGGSTDTQYF.

A few counts support this clone. V usage is TRBV29-1 and J usage is TRBJ2-5; D is perhaps TRBD2 (6 bases). The V end lost 2 bases, the J end lost 5 bases, and 12 bases lay between the germline ends. Germline CDR1 SQVTM, CDR2 ANQGSEA. CDR3 size: 13 residues. The DNA of the CDR3 is TGCAGCGTTGAATCGGGGGTTGGGGAGACCCAGTACTTC. Its translation is CSVESGVGETQYF.

This chain joins TRBV9 and TRBJ2-1, with 10 bases that match TRBD2. Germline CDR1 and CDR2: SGDLS and YYNGEE. V lost 2 bases to trimming and J lost 7 bases; unmatched junction nucleotides: 6. This CDR3 has 15 amino acids. The DNA for the CDR3 is TGTGCCAGCAGCGTGTCCAGCGGGGGGGGAAATGAGCAGTTCTTC. As protein: CASSVSSGGGNEQFF.

The rearrangement joins TRBV28 to TRBJ2-7, with TRBD1 matching 7 bases. The CDR3 extends over 15 amino acids. Trimming cost V 5 bases and J 0 bases; bases outside gene matches: 7. Per the germline V gene, CDR1 is MDHEN and CDR2 is SYDVKM. The CDR3 loop reads CASSPGQALSYEQYV. CDR3 nucleotide sequence: TGTGCCAGCAGTCCCGGACAGGCGCTCTCCTACGAGCAGTACGTC.

This clone has a single count. This chain uses TRBV6-5 with TRBJ2-2; TRBD2 agrees at 9 bases. The germline CDR1 and CDR2 sequences are MNHEY and SVGAGI. The CDR3 is made up of 15 amino acids. After removal of 4 bases from V and 6 bases from J, the junction contained 6 bases not matched to a gene. The CDR3: CASSLEAGGPGELFF. CDR3 nucleotides: TGTGCCAGCAGTTTAGAGGCGGGGGGGCCCGGGGAGCTGTTTTTT.

The gene calls are TRBV7-9 and TRBJ2-1; 8 bases fit TRBD2. The germline V gene has CDR1 SEHNR and CDR2 FQNEAQ (reference sequence). The CDR3 is 14 amino acids. With 2 bases clipped from V and 10 bases from J, the junction kept 7 bases outside the gene matches. CDR3 bases: TGTGCCAGCAGCTTAAACGCGGGAGGTCCCGAGCAGTTCTTC. Its protein is CASSLNAGGPEQFF.

The V and J genes are TRBV11-3 and TRBJ1-2; D remains unclear. The CDR3 runs 16 residues. The V end lost 0 bases, the J end lost 2 bases, and 13 bases lay between the germline ends. Germline CDR1 reads SGHNT; CDR2 reads YENEEA. Here the CDR3 DNA reads TGTGCCAGCAGCTTAGAGGGTAGAAGAGGGAACTATGGCTACACCTTC. Encoded protein: CASSLEGRRGNYGYTF.

V usage is TRBV7-9 and J usage is TRBJ2-1, with D unresolved. Trimming took 5 bases from V and 5 from J, leaving 13 bases between them. Germline V CDR1 and CDR2: SEHNR, FQNEAQ (reference sequence). The CDR3 length is 14 residues. This chain's CDR3 is CASSEYDKNNEQFF. The CDR3 DNA reads as TGTGCCAGCAGCGAATACGACAAGAACAATGAGCAGTTCTTC.

The genes are TRBV7-9 and TRBJ2-3; 9 bases fit TRBD2. The length of the CDR3 is 17 residues. Trimming at V came to 3 bases and at J to 0 bases, leaving 7 bases not matched to a gene. The germline V gene has CDR1 SEHNR and CDR2 FQNEAQ (reference sequence). CDR3 amino acids: CASSFSSSGTSTDTQYF. CDR3 bases: TGTGCCAGCAGCTTCAGCTCTAGCGGGACCAGCACAGATACGCAGTATTTT.

This clone appeared a few times. The chain employs TRBV2 and TRBJ1-5; unclear D gene. Trimming stripped 4 bases from V and 0 bases from J, with 7 bases between. The CDR3 covers 14 residues. Germline CDR1 is SNHLY and CDR2 is FYNNEI. In nucleotides, the CDR3 is TGTGCCAGCAGTGTGAGGGATAGCAATCAGCCCCAGCATTTT. The encoded protein is CASSVRDSNQPQHF.

V and J are TRBV18 and TRBJ1-4, with a tentative D call TRBD1 (6 bases). CDR1 is KGHSH and CDR2 is LQKENI in the germline V gene. CDR3 length equals 17 residues. Trimming took 0 bases from V and 2 from J, leaving 13 bases between them. DNA of the CDR3: TGTGCCAGCTCACCACCGTATGGGGGCTCTACTAATGAAAAACTGTTTTTT. It translates to CASSPPYGGSTNEKLFF.

This chain links TRBV7-9 with TRBJ1-1; D remains ambiguous. The CDR3 extends over 17 amino acids. In germline, CDR1 is SEHNR, CDR2 FQNEAQ (reference sequence). V was pared by 1 base and J by 1 base, with 16 bases between. CDR3 protein: CASSLGAGHDANTEAFF. The CDR3, as DNA: TGTGCCAGCAGCTTAGGGGCCGGCCACGACGCGAACACTGAAGCTTTCTTT.